Sequencing of this T cell receptor beta chain was carried out in a study of blood T cell repertoires in COVID-19 (dated by TCRdb to the early 2020s). At the level of the whole study: The collaborator samples originated in the United States, Italy and Spain and spanned the acute and convalescent phases of COVID-19. Samples came from the ongoing ImmuneRACE study (first 160 participants) plus 1,254 subjects from 6 global collaborators. Nearly every sample came with metadata listing a de-identified subject ID, COVID-19 status, age in years and sex. The prospective study material was composed of cDNA or gDNA derived from T cells, B-cell-depleted T cells, or PBMCs. Where available, HLA class I and class II types were taken from metadata supplied by the sample provider and were not determined by assay-based typing. The repertoires were released in a freely available public database intended as a resource for research on the immune response to SARS-CoV-2. The dataset comprised deeply sampled blood TCRbeta repertoires from subjects exposed to, actively infected with, or recovered from COVID-19.

The collaborating institutions used their own protocols to collect whole blood in K2EDTA tubes. For TCRbeta analysis, collaborator samples were shipped as frozen whole blood, as isolated PBMCs, or as DNA extracted from either sample type. TCRbeta CDR3 regions were amplified from genomic DNA by means of the immunoSEQ Assay, a bias-controlled multiplex PCR. The authors' analysis ran thus. The number of nucleated cells in each sample was estimated from the amplification of reference gene primers within the assay. To quantify the absolute abundance of each unique TCRbeta CDR3 rearrangement, sequence reads were collapsed and filtered. For each sample, productive Simpson clonality was calculated by taking the square root of Simpson's diversity index across productive rearrangements. Here the immuneACCESS table is served through TCRdb, limited to in-frame sequences with V and J called. Missing clones are a known gap in these copies; in checked studies unresolved V genes cover under half, and the rest lacks a known reason. From that table come the V and J calls and clone size; the DNA was used to work out D and trimming. Counted in this sample were approximately 240,000 clones; 84% of them appeared once. The top ten clones comprise under 4.5% of the sample.

The CDR1 and CDR2 encoded by the germline V gene (reference sequence) are LNHDA and SQIVND. The CDR3, from cysteine to phenylalanine, totals 14 residues. The only DNA kept is the CDR3, 42 bases in frame from the first base. V is cut by 6 bases and J by 5 bases, and the space between the germline ends is 16 bases. Here is what the overall study found, with its caveats: The quantity of clinical and demographic metadata differed by source and by participant and was supplied without curation.

This clone was seen only once. No antigen is known for it. Base qualities are not at hand, and no much larger clone is one base apart. The sequence was collected from a man aged 45 to 65 with acute or convalescent COVID-19. The sequenced material came from peripheral blood. The V and J genes are TRBV19 and TRBJ1-1; TRBD1 is perhaps the D gene, given 6 matching bases. The nucleotide sequence is TGTGCCAGTAGGCCCCCGGGGGGCCGGACTGAAGCTTTCTTT. This translates into CASRPPGGRTEAFF.